The present T cell receptor (beta chain) was sequenced within a study of shared clonotypes between healthy human individuals. The study, taken as a whole, reports: Between several donors, naive CD4 clonotypes were shared at a level of about 5%. For sorted subsets, rarefaction showed incomplete sequencing despite large depth.

Deep level was the assay's run setting. Genomic DNA of each subset was evenly split across several immunoSEQ plates. The method was immunoSEQ multiplex PCR; TCRdb's version includes in-frame clones alone and lacks a portion of them. The sample includes approximately 1.5 million clones, just under 99% of them seen just once. For this clone: The antigen remains unidentified.

This CDR3 has 15 residues. Germline-derived CDR1 and CDR2 are LNHDA and SQIVND (reference sequence). The ends lost 7 bases at V and 4 bases at J; junction bases unmatched: 7. Sample: naive CD4+ T cells sorted from blood. Subset of the sample: CD45RA+ positively selected. The sequence was collected from a young man in good health. The chain recombines TRBV19 with TRBJ2-2, with 9 bases that match TRBD2. CDR3 in DNA: TGTGCCAGTATAGGGGGACTAGCCACCACCGGGGAGCTGTTTTTT. Protein product: CASIGGLATTGELFF.